Listed below are T cell receptor beta chains from one sample, sequenced in a study of early T cells in non-severe SARS-CoV-2 infection. TCRdb reanalysed the 5' RACE reads using MiXCR and keeps one entry per CDR3 protein. The sample includes 95,000 to 120,000 distinct CDR3 sequences, around 10% seen only once; the top ten take around 3%. The sample was whole blood. The receptors originated from an adult who was a healthcare worker with PCR-confirmed SARS-CoV-2 infection or an uninfected control (not recorded which). CDR3s include the opening cysteine and the closing phenylalanine or tryptophan. A D gene is named only where the DNA matches it firmly. For some rows the clone size is stated as once, few or many, or as a class when expanded; others skip it.

j_call: TRBJ1-6
clone_size: .
v_call: TRBV20-1
d_call: TRBD1
cdr3_aa: CSASLQGALGRNSPLHF
cdr3_nt: TGCAGTGCTAGCTTACAGGGGGCCTTAGGTAGGAATTCACCCCTCCACTTT

j_call: TRBJ1-1
clone_size: few
v_call: TRBV18
d_call: .
cdr3_aa: CATKRVLDTEAFF
cdr3_nt: TGTGCCACCAAGAGGGTCTTAGACACTGAAGCTTTCTTT

j_call: TRBJ2-7
clone_size: few
v_call: TRBV12-3/TRBV12-4
d_call: TRBD1
cdr3_aa: CASSPQGDRRSYEQYF
cdr3_nt: TGTGCCAGCAGTCCCCAGGGGGACAGGAGGTCCTACGAGCAGTACTTC

j_call: TRBJ2-7
clone_size: many
v_call: TRBV28
d_call: .
cdr3_aa: CASSSPYEQYF
cdr3_nt: TGTGCCAGCAGCTCCCCCTACGAGCAGTACTTC

j_call: TRBJ2-7
clone_size: few
v_call: TRBV5-1
d_call: .
cdr3_aa: CASSGGGLGAIYEQYF
cdr3_nt: TGCGCCAGCAGCGGGGGCGGACTAGGAGCTATCTACGAGCAGTACTTC

j_call: TRBJ1-4
clone_size: many
v_call: TRBV6-1
d_call: .
cdr3_aa: CASSVGDHNEKLFF
cdr3_nt: TGTGCCAGCAGTGTCGGGGACCATAATGAAAAACTGTTTTTT

j_call: TRBJ1-2
clone_size: many
v_call: TRBV14
d_call: TRBD1
cdr3_aa: CASSQRDREVAHF
cdr3_nt: TGTGCCAGCAGCCAGCGGGACAGGGAGGTCGCCCACTTC

j_call: TRBJ2-7
clone_size: .
v_call: TRBV2
d_call: TRBD1
cdr3_aa: CASSFDRAGPYEQYF
cdr3_nt: TGTGCCAGCAGTTTCGACAGGGCCGGGCCCTACGAGCAGTACTTC

j_call: TRBJ2-7
clone_size: few
v_call: TRBV4-1
d_call: TRBD1
cdr3_aa: CASSQVDRGAYEQYF
cdr3_nt: TGCGCCAGCAGCCAAGTGGACAGGGGGGCCTACGAGCAGTACTTC

j_call: TRBJ2-3
clone_size: few
v_call: TRBV20-1
d_call: TRBD2
cdr3_aa: CSANTGLAGLADTQYF
cdr3_nt: TGCAGTGCCAATACCGGACTAGCGGGGCTCGCGGATACGCAGTATTTT

j_call: TRBJ2-7
clone_size: .
v_call: TRBV7-9
d_call: .
cdr3_aa: CASTTSGTPFTGQYF
cdr3_nt: TGTGCCAGCACCACCTCCGGGACACCATTCACGGGTCAGTACTTC

j_call: TRBJ1-2
clone_size: .
v_call: TRBV10-2
d_call: .
cdr3_aa: CASSEMGPSYGYTF
cdr3_nt: TGCGCCAGCAGTGAGATGGGGCCGAGCTATGGCTACACCTTC

j_call: TRBJ1-4
clone_size: many
v_call: TRBV20-1
d_call: TRBD1
cdr3_aa: CSARKGQGEIGGLFF
cdr3_nt: TGCAGTGCTCGGAAGGGACAGGGGGAAATCGGTGGACTGTTTTTT

j_call: TRBJ2-7
clone_size: .
v_call: TRBV11-2
d_call: .
cdr3_aa: CASSPGFHEQYF
cdr3_nt: TGTGCCAGCAGCCCCGGGTTTCACGAGCAGTACTTC

j_call: TRBJ2-6
clone_size: .
v_call: TRBV28
d_call: .
cdr3_aa: CASNPGGGSGANVLTF
cdr3_nt: TGTGCCAGCAACCCTGGGGGAGGCTCTGGGGCCAACGTCCTGACTTTC

j_call: TRBJ1-3
clone_size: few
v_call: TRBV10-3
d_call: TRBD1
cdr3_aa: CAISPGTGGPGNTIYF
cdr3_nt: TGTGCCATCAGTCCCGGGACAGGGGGGCCTGGAAACACCATATATTTT